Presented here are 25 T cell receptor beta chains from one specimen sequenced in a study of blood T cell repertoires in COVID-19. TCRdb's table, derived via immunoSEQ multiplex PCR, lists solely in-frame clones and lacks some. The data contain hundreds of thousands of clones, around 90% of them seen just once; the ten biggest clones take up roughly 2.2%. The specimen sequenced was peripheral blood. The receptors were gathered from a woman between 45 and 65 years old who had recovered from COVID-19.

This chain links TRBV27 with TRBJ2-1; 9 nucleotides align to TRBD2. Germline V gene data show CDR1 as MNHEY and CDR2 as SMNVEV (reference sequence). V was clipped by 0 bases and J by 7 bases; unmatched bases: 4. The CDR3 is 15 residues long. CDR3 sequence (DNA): TGTGCCAGCAGTTTATCTGCGGGAGGGGGGAATGAGCAGTTCTTC. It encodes CASSLSAGGGNEQFF.

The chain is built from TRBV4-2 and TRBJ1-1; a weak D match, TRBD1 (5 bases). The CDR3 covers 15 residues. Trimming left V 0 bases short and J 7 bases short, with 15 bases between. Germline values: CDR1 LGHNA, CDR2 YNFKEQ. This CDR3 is CASSQEVARESEAFF. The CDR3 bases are TGTGCCAGCAGCCAAGAGGTCGCCAGGGAAAGTGAAGCTTTCTTT.

This chain's CDR3 is CASSEAESANYGYTF. The CDR3, as DNA: TGTGCCAGCAGTGAAGCCGAGAGTGCTAACTATGGCTACACCTTC. V is TRBV6-1 and J is TRBJ1-2; no reliable D call. The V end lost 0 bases, the J end lost 0 bases, and 8 bases lay between the germline ends. Germline V lookup: CDR1 MNHNS, CDR2 SASEGT. There are 15 residues in the CDR3.

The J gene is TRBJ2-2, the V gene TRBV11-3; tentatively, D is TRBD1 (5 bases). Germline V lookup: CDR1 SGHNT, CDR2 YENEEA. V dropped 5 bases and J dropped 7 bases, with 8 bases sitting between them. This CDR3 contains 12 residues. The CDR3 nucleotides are TGTGCCAGCAGCCTCAGGGACGGGGAGCTGTTTTTT. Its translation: CASSLRDGELFF.

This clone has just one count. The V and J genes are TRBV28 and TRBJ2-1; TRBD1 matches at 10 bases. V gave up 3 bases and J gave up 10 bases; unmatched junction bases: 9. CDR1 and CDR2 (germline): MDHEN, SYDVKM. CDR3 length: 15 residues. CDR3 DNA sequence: TGTGCCAGCAGTTTCCGGGACAGGGGCCGTGGGGAGCAGTTCTTC. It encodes CASSFRDRGRGEQFF.

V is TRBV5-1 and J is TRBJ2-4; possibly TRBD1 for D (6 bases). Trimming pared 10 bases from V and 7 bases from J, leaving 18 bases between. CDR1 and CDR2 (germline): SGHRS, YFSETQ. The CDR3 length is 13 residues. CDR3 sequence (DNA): TGCGCCTGTGGGGGCGGGCCGGGGAACATTCAGTACTTC. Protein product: CACGGGPGNIQYF.

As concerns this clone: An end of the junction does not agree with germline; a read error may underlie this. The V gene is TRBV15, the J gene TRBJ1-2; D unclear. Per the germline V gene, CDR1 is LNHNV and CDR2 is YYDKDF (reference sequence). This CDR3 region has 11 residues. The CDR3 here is CATSRDREPIF. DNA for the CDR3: TGTGCCACCAGCAGAGATAGGGAGCCAATTTTC.

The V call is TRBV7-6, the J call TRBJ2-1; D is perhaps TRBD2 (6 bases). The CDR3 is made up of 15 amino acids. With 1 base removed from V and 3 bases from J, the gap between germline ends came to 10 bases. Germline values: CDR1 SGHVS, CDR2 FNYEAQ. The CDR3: CASSLGLARYNEQFF. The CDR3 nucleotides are TGTGCCAGCAGCTTAGGGCTAGCGCGCTACAATGAGCAGTTCTTC. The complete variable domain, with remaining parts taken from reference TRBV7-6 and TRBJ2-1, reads GAGVSQSPRYKVTKRGQDVALRCDPISGHVSLYWYRQALGQGPEFLTYFNYEAQQDKSGLPNDRFSAERPEGSISTLTIQRTEQRDSAMYRCASSLGLARYNEQFFGPGTRLTVL.

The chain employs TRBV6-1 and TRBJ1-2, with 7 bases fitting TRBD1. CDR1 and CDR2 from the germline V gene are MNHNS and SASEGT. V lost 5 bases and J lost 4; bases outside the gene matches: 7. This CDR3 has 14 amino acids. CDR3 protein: CASSTSTGIYGYTF. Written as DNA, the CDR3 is TGTGCCAGCAGTACATCGACAGGGATCTATGGCTACACCTTC.

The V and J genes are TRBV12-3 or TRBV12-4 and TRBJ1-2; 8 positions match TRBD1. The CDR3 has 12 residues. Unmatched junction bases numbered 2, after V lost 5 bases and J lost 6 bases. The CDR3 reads CASSAGQDGYTF. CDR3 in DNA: TGTGCCAGCAGTGCGGGACAGGATGGCTACACCTTC.

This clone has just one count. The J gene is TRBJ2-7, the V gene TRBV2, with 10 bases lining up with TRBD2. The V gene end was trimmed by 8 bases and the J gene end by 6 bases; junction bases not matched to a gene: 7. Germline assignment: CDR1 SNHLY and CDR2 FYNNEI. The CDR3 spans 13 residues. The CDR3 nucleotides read TGTGCCAGCTCCAGCGGGGGGGGTTTCGAGCAGTACTTC. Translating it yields CASSSGGGFEQYF.

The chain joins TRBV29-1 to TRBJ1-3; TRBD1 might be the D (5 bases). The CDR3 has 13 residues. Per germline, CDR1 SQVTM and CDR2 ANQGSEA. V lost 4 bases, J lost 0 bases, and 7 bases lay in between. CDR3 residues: CSVGQSSGNTIYF. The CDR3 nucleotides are TGCAGCGTTGGACAGAGCTCTGGAAACACCATATATTTT.

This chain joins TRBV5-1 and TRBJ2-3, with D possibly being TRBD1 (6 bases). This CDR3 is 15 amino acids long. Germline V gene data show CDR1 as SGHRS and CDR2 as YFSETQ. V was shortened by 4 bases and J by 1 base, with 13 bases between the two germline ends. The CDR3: CASSQTGIGTDTQYF. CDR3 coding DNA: TGCGCCAGCAGCCAAACAGGGATTGGCACAGATACGCAGTATTTT.

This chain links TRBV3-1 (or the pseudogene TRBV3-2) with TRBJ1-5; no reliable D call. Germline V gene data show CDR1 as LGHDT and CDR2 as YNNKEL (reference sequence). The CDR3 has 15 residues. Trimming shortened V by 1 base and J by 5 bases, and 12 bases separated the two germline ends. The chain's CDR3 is CASSQALQRHQPQHF. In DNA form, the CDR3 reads TGTGCCAGCAGCCAAGCCCTCCAGCGGCATCAGCCCCAGCATTTT.

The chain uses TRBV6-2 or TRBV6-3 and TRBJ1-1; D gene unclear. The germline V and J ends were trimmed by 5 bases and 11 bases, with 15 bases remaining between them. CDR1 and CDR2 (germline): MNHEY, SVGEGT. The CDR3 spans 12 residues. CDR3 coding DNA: TGTGCCAGCAGTCAGACTGCGCTGCGGGCTTTCTTT. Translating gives CASSQTALRAFF.

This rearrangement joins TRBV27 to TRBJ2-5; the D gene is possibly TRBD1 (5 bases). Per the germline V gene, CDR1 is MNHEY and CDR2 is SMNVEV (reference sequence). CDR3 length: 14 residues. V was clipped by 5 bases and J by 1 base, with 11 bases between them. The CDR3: CASSARQSQETQYF. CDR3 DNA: TGTGCCAGCAGTGCCAGACAGAGCCAAGAGACCCAGTACTTC.

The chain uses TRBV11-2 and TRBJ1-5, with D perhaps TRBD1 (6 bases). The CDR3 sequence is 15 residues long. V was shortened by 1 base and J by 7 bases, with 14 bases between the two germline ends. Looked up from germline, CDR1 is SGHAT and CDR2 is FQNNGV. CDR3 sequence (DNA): TGTGCCAGCAGCTTAGGGGCCAGGGGAGAGCAGCCCCAGCATTTT. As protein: CASSLGARGEQPQHF.

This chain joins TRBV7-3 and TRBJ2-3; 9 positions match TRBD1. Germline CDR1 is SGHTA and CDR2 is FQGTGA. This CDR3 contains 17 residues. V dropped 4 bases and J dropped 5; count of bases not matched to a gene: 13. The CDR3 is CASSSGTGIGAQDTQYF. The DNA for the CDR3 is TGTGCCAGCAGCTCCGGGACAGGGATTGGGGCACAAGATACGCAGTATTTT.

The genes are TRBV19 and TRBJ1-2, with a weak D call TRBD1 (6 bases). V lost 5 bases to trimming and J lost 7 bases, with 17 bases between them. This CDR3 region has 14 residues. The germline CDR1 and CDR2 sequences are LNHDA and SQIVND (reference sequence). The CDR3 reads CASSPQRAGAGYTF. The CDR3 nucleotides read TGTGCCAGTAGTCCCCAACGAGCGGGGGCTGGCTACACCTTC.

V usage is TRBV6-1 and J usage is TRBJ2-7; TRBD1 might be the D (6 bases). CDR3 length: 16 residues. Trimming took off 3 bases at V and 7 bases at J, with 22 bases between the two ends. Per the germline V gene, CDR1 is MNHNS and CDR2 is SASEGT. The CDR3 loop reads CASSDPVKGPRGEQYF. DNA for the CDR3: TGTGCCAGCAGTGACCCCGTGAAGGGACCCAGGGGAGAGCAGTACTTC.

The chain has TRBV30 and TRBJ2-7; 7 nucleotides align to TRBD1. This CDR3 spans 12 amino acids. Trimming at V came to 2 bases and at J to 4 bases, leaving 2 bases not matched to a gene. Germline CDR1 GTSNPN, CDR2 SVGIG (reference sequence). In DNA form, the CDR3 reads TGTGCCTGGAGTAGGGGGCCGTACGAGCAGTACTTC. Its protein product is CAWSRGPYEQYF.

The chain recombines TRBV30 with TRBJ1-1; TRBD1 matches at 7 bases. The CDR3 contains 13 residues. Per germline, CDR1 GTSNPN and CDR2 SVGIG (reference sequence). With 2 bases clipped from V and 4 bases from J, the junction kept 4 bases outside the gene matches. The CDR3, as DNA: TGTGCCTGGAGTCATCAGGGGGGCACTGAAGCTTTCTTT. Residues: CAWSHQGGTEAFF.

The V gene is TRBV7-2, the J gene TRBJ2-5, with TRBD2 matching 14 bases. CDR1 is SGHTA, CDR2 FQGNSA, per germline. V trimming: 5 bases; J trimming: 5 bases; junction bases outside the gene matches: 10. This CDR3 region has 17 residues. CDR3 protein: CASSPGTSGRRGETQYF. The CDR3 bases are TGTGCCAGCAGCCCGGGGACTAGCGGGAGAAGGGGGGAGACCCAGTACTTC.

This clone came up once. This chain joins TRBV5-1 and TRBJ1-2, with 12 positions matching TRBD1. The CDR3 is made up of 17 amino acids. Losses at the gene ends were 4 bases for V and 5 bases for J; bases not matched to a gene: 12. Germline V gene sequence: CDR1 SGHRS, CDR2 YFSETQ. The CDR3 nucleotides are TGCGCCAGCAGCCGGGACGTTGGGACAGGGGGCGGGTATGGCTACACCTTC. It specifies CASSRDVGTGGGYGYTF. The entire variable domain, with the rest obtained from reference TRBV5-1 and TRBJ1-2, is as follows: KAGVTQTPRYLIKTRGQQVTLSCSPISGHRSVSWYQQTPGQGLQFLFEYFSETQRNKGNFPGRFSGRQFSNSRSEMNVSTLELGDSALYLCASSRDVGTGGGYGYTFGSGTRLTVV.

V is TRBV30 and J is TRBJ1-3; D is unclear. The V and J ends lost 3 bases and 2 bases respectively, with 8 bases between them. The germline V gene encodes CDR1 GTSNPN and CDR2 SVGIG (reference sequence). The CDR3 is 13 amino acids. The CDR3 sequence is CAWRPGPGNTIYF. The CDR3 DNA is TGTGCCTGGAGACCCGGTCCTGGAAACACCATATATTTT.